The sequence of this T cell receptor (beta chain) was determined in a study of shared clonotypes between healthy human individuals. Study-level background: CD4 naive cells filled three plates per donor, CD4 memory three, CD8 naive two and CD8 memory one.

Terminally differentiated effector memory CD45RA+ cells were left out of the naive CD8 fraction, which was CD45RO-negative and positively selected for CCR7. Researchers divided each subset's genomic DNA evenly across several immunoSEQ plates. Generated by immunoSEQ multiplex PCR, the TCRdb table keeps only in-frame clones and is missing some. The repertoire consists of hundreds of thousands of clones, with over 90% occurring once and the leading ten covering 24%. Concerning this clone: Its target is not known.

The germline V gene encodes CDR1 SEHNR and CDR2 FQNEAQ (reference sequence). Trimming took off 0 bases at V and 6 bases at J, with 14 bases between the two ends. The CDR3 consists of 15 residues. The study's findings and limits: Shared across several donors were around 5% of the naive CD4 clonotypes. Few donors restricted represented genetic and exposure-history diversity.

The origin of this receptor is a young man in good health. Source material: naive CD8+ T cells sorted from blood. The chain links TRBV7-9 to TRBJ1-1; D is possibly TRBD1 (5 bases). The CDR3 DNA reads TGTGCCAGCAGCTTAGCGGGCCAGGGAATTCCTGAAGCTTTCTTT. Its protein product is CASSLAGQGIPEAFF.